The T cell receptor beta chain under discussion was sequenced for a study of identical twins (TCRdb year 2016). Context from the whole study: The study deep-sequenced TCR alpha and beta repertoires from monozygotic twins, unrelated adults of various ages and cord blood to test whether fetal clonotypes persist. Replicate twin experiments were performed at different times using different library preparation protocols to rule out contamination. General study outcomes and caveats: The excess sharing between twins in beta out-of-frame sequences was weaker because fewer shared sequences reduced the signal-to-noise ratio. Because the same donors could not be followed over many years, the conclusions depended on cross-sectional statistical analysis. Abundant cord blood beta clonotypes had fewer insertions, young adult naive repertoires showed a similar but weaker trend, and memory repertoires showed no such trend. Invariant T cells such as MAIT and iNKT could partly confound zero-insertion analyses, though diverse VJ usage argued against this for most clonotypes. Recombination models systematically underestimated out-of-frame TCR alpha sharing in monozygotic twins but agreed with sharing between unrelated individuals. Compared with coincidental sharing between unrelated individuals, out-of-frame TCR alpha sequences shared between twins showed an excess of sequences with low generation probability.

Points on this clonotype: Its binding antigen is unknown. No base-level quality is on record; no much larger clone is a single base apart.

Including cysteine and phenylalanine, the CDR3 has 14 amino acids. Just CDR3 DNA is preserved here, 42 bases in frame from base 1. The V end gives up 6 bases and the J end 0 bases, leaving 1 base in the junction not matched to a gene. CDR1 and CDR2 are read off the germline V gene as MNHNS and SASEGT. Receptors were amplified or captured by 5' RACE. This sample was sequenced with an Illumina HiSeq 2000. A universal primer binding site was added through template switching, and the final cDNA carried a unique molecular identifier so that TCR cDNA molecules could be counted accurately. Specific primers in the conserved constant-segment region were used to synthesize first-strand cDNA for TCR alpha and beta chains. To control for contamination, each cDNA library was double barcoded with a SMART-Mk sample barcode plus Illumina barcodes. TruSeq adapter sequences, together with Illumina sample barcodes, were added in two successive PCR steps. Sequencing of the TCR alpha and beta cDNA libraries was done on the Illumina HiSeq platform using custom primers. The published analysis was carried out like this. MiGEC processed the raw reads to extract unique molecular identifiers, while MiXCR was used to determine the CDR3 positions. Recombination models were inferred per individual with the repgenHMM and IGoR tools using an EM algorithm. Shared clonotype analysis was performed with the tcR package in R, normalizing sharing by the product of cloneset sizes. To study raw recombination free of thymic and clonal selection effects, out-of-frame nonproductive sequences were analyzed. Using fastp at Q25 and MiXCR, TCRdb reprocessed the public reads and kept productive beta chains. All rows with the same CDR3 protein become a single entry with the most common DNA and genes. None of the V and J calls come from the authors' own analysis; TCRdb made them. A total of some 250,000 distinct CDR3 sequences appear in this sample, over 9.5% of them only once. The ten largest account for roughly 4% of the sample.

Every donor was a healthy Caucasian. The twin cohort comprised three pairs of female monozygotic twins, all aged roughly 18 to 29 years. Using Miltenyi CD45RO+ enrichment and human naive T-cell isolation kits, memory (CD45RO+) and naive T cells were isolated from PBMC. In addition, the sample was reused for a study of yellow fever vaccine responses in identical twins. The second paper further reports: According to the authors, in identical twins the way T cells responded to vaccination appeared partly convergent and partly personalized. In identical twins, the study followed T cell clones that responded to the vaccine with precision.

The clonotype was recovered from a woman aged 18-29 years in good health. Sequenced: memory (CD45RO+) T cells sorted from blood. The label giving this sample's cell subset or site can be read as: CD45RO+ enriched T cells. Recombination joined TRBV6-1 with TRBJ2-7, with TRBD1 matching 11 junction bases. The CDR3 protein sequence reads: CASRGTGGSYEQYF. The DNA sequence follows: TGTGCCAGCAGAGGGACAGGGGGCTCCTACGAGCAGTACTTC.